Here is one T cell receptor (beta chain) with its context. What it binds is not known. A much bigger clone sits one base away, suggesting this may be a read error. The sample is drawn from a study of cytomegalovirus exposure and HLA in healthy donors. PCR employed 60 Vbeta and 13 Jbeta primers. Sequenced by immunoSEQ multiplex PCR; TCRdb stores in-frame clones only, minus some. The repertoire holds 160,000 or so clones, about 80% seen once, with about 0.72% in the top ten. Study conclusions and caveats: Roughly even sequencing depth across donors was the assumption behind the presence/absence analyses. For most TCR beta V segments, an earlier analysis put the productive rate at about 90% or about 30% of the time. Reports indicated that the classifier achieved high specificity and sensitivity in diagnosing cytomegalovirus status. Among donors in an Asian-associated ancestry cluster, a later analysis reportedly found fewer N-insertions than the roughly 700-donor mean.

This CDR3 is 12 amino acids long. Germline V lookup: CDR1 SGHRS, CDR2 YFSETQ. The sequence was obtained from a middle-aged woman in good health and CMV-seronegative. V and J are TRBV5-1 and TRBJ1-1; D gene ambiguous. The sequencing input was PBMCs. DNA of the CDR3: TGTGCCAGCAGCTTCGCAGGAATCGGAGCTTTCTTT. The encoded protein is CASSFAGIGAFF.